Listed here are 29 T cell receptor beta chains from one sample, sequenced in a study of identical twins. TCRdb reprocessed the 5' RACE reads with MiXCR, giving one entry per CDR3 protein. Here the sample spans about 520,000 distinct CDR3 sequences, roughly a fifth being singletons. This same sample was also taken into another study, of T cells expressing NK-cell markers.

The sample was CD4+ T cells sorted from blood. These receptors all come from a young woman in good health.

This clonotype has only a few counts. This chain links TRBV10-2 with TRBJ2-7; 11 bases are shared with TRBD2. The V gene end was trimmed by 7 bases and the J gene end by 5 bases; junction bases not matched to a gene: 10. Germline V gene sequence: CDR1 WSHSY, CDR2 SAAADI. This CDR3 contains 15 residues. The CDR3 nucleotides are TGCGCCAGCAACCCCCGGTCTAGCGGGAGGAACGAGCAGTACTTC. Translated, it gives CASNPRSSGRNEQYF.

In this sample, this clonotype turned up a few times. The rearrangement joins TRBV20-1 to TRBJ1-4; D perhaps matches TRBD1 (6 bases). The germline gives CDR1 DFQATT, CDR2 SNEGSKA (reference sequence). The CDR3 has 13 residues. V shed 3 bases and J shed 7 bases, with 12 bases lying between them. CDR3 protein: CSASGGAGEKLFF. The CDR3, as DNA: TGCAGTGCTAGTGGGGGGGCCGGTGAAAAACTGTTTTTT.

This clonotype appeared a few times. The chain employs TRBV12-3 or TRBV12-4 and TRBJ1-1; D is undetermined. Trimming removed 5 bases at V and 1 base at J, with 11 bases between. This CDR3 has 14 amino acids. The CDR3 protein is CASSPTASNTEAFF. The CDR3 coding sequence is TGTGCCAGCAGTCCCACAGCTTCGAACACTGAAGCTTTCTTT.

J is TRBJ2-1 and V is TRBV19; D possibly corresponds to TRBD2 (6 bases). The V end was cut by 3 bases, the J end by 8 bases, with 23 bases between. Germline-derived CDR1 and CDR2 are LNHDA and SQIVND (reference sequence). The CDR3 runs to 17 residues. The CDR3 DNA reads TGTGCCAGTAGTATTTTGGTCGGGAGACCCTTTATTTATGAGCAGTTCTTC. Translated: CASSILVGRPFIYEQFF.

This rearrangement joins TRBV11-3 to TRBJ1-1; unclear D gene. V was cut by 4 bases and J by 4 bases, with 16 bases left in between. CDR1 and CDR2 from the germline V gene are SGHNT and YENEEA. The CDR3 covers 15 residues. Written as DNA, the CDR3 is TGTGCCAGCAGCTCTGAGGGTGGGCAGTCCACTGAAGCTTTCTTT. Protein sequence: CASSSEGGQSTEAFF.

This clonotype appeared a single time. The V gene is TRBV7-9, the J gene TRBJ2-6, with D perhaps TRBD1 or TRBD2 (7 bases each). This CDR3 has 17 amino acids. V dropped 3 bases and J dropped 2 bases, with 14 bases sitting between them. Germline assignment: CDR1 SEHNR and CDR2 FQNEAQ (reference sequence). The CDR3 DNA sequence: TGTGCCAGCAGCTTCTCGTCAGGGGGGGCTGGGGCCAACGTCCTGACTTTC. Its translation: CASSFSSGGAGANVLTF.

The CDR3 here is CSARDREGGDGQYF. The CDR3 nucleotides are TGCAGTGCTAGAGATAGGGAGGGGGGCGATGGGCAGTACTTC. V and J are TRBV20-1 and TRBJ2-7; weak D call: TRBD2 (7 bases). Trimming stripped 0 bases from V and 9 bases from J, with 18 bases between. Germline V CDR1 and CDR2: DFQATT, SNEGSKA (reference sequence). This CDR3 spans 14 amino acids.

This clonotype appeared a few times. This chain joins TRBV12-3 or TRBV12-4 and TRBJ2-7, with 7 bases aligning to TRBD1. Unmatched junction bases numbered 10, after V lost 6 bases and J lost 8 bases. The CDR3 has 13 amino acids. The CDR3 protein is CASRPTGTAQQYF. The DNA of the CDR3 is TGTGCCAGCAGGCCCACCGGGACAGCTCAGCAGTACTTC.

This clonotype was counted only a few times. The V and J genes are TRBV5-1 and TRBJ2-3, with D tentatively TRBD1 (6 bases). CDR3 length: 13 residues. Deletions cut 0 bases from V and 5 bases from J, with 7 bases between. Per the germline V gene, CDR1 is SGHRS and CDR2 is YFSETQ. The CDR3 DNA reads TGCGCCAGCAGCTTGGAGGGACAAGATACGCAGTATTTT. As protein: CASSLEGQDTQYF. Full variable domain (outside the CDR3, taken from reference TRBV5-1 and TRBJ2-3): KAGVTQTPRYLIKTRGQQVTLSCSPISGHRSVSWYQQTPGQGLQFLFEYFSETQRNKGNFPGRFSGRQFSNSRSEMNVSTLELGDSALYLCASSLEGQDTQYFGPGTRLTVL.

Concerning this clonotype itself: Just one base apart from a much larger clone, this may be a read error. The chain carries TRBV12-3 or TRBV12-4 and TRBJ2-1; D not resolved. The CDR3 runs to 13 residues. CDR3 sequence (DNA): TGTGCCAGAAGTTTAGGCGGCCACAATGAGCAGTTCTTC. Protein sequence: CARSLGGHNEQFF.

The rearrangement uses TRBV11-2 and TRBJ2-1; 10 nucleotides agree with TRBD1. CDR3 length: 12 residues. V was clipped by 5 bases and J by 15 bases; unmatched bases: 7. The germline V gene has CDR1 SGHAT and CDR2 FQNNGV. The CDR3 loop reads CASSQGGTGAFF. In DNA, the CDR3 is TGTGCCAGCAGCCAGGGGGGGACAGGGGCGTTCTTC.

This clonotype turned up a few times. This sequence joins TRBV20-1 and TRBJ1-4; D is ambiguous. Germline CDR1 is DFQATT and CDR2 is SNEGSKA (reference sequence). This CDR3 is built from 11 residues. Between the trimmed V and J ends, which lost 7 bases and 6 bases, there was a span of 9 bases. The CDR3 loop is CSVHEDEKLFF. CDR3 in DNA: TGCAGTGTACATGAGGATGAAAAACTGTTTTTT.

This clonotype was detected a few times. The chain combines TRBV20-1 with TRBJ2-4; 7 positions agree with TRBD2. This CDR3 is 13 amino acids long. The germline gives CDR1 DFQATT, CDR2 SNEGSKA (reference sequence). V lost 3 bases and J lost 9; bases outside the gene matches: 8. CDR3 sequence reads: CSARPPGGGIQYF. The CDR3 DNA is TGCAGTGCTAGGCCCCCGGGAGGCGGCATTCAGTACTTC.

This clonotype has only a few counts. The chain couples TRBV9 to TRBJ2-1; D gene ambiguous. Trimming took 0 bases from V and 5 from J, leaving 9 bases between them. The CDR3 runs to 14 residues. The germline V gene has CDR1 SGDLS and CDR2 YYNGEE. As DNA, the CDR3 is TGTGCCAGCAGCGTAGCTGTCCCCCACAATGAGCAGTTCTTC. It yields the protein CASSVAVPHNEQFF. Full variable domain (remainder filled in from reference TRBV9 and TRBJ2-1): DSGVTQTPKHLITATGQRVTLRCSPRSGDLSVYWYQQSLDQGLQFLIQYYNGEERAKGNILERFSAQQFPDLHSELNLSSLELGDSALYFCASSVAVPHNEQFFGPGTRLTVL.

This clonotype was counted a few times. J is TRBJ1-6 and V is TRBV12-3 or TRBV12-4; D is unresolved. The V gene lost 5 bases and the J gene lost 8 bases, with 13 bases spanning the gap. The CDR3 extends over 14 amino acids. The CDR3 sequence is CASSAVRGHSPLHF. The CDR3, as DNA: TGTGCCAGCAGTGCCGTAAGAGGGCATTCACCCCTCCACTTT.

The V and J genes are TRBV12-3 or TRBV12-4 and TRBJ1-1; the D is unclear. The CDR3 loop spans 11 amino acids. V was pared by 6 bases and J by 9 bases, with 11 bases between. The CDR3 coding sequence is TGTGCCAGCAGCCAACGGGTCAAAGCTTTCTTT. Protein product: CASSQRVKAFF.

A note on this clonotype: An end of the junction differs from the germline gene, which may be a read error. The rearrangement joins TRBV12-3 or TRBV12-4 to TRBJ2-1; D call uncertain. The CDR3 extends over 17 amino acids. CDR3 DNA sequence: TGTGCCAGCGGTTTTTTCGACCTTAATCCCCGGTACAATGAGCAGTTCTTC. Protein sequence: CASGFFDLNPRYNEQFF.

This clonotype was detected only once. The rearrangement joins TRBV27 to TRBJ2-3, with D perhaps TRBD1 or TRBD2 (5 bases each). Trimming pared 5 bases from V and 1 base from J, leaving 19 bases between. The CDR3 has 17 amino acids. CDR1 is MNHEY, CDR2 SMNVEV, per germline (reference sequence). In DNA, the CDR3 is TGTGCCAGCAGTGAACGTCGGGTGGGGGTGGGCACAGATACGCAGTATTTT. Amino acids: CASSERRVGVGTDTQYF.

The chain recombines TRBV29-1 with TRBJ2-5, with a weak D call TRBD2 (6 bases). CDR3 length equals 17 residues. The V end was cut by 8 bases, the J end by 2 bases, with 27 bases between. Germline lookup yields CDR1 SQVTM and CDR2 ANQGSEA. The DNA for the CDR3 is TGCAGCTTTCTTCGACTAGTAGATGAGCCAATTCAAGAGACCCAGTACTTC. It specifies CSFLRLVDEPIQETQYF.

The J gene is TRBJ2-5, the V gene TRBV12-3 or TRBV12-4; D gene unclear. The V gene lost 5 bases and the J gene lost 4 bases, with 17 bases spanning the gap. The CDR3 length is 15 residues. The CDR3 nucleotides are TGTGCCAGCAGTGCCCCCATGGATGGGTCAGAGACCCAGTACTTC. Translation: CASSAPMDGSETQYF.

This clonotype was observed a few times. Mismatch with germline at one junction end may stem from a read error. The chain uses TRBV5-1 and TRBJ2-3, with D perhaps TRBD2 (7 bases). The CDR3 extends over 15 amino acids. The germline V gene encodes CDR1 SGHRS and CDR2 YFSETQ. The CDR3 DNA is TGCGCCAGCACCTTGGGGGGGGGCCAAGCAGATACGCAGTATTTT. Its translation is CASTLGGGQADTQYF.

The chain joins TRBV20-1 to TRBJ1-2, with D unclear. Germline V CDR1 and CDR2: DFQATT, SNEGSKA (reference sequence). The length of the CDR3 is 9 residues. V lost 6 bases, J lost 9 bases, and 8 bases lay in between. The CDR3 spells CSADSSYTF. CDR3 DNA: TGCAGTGCGGACTCAAGCTACACCTTC.

This clonotype was observed at least ten times. The rearrangement links TRBV7-2 to TRBJ2-2, with D unresolved. Germline CDR1 reads SGHTA; CDR2 reads FQGNSA. The V end lost 0 bases, the J end lost 5 bases, and 7 bases lay between the germline ends. The CDR3 consists of 14 residues. The CDR3 loop is CASSLAVQTGELFF. CDR3 nucleotide sequence: TGTGCCAGCAGCTTAGCAGTTCAGACCGGGGAGCTGTTTTTT.

The chain's CDR3 is CASSSRDRSRGETQYF. The CDR3 DNA is TGCGCCAGCAGCTCCCGGGACCGAAGTAGGGGAGAGACCCAGTACTTC. J is TRBJ2-5 and V is TRBV5-1; either TRBD1 or TRBD2 may supply D (5 bases each). Trimming pared 3 bases from V and 4 bases from J, leaving 19 bases between. Germline V gene data show CDR1 as SGHRS and CDR2 as YFSETQ. This CDR3 is 16 amino acids long.

The chain carries TRBV12-3 or TRBV12-4 and TRBJ2-3; 10 bases line up with TRBD1. V lost 5 bases, J lost 10 bases, and 9 bases stayed unmatched. The CDR3 has 14 residues. CDR3 region: CASSPRDRGGSQYF. In nucleotides, the CDR3 is TGTGCCAGCAGTCCCCGGGACAGGGGAGGATCGCAGTATTTT.

This chain links TRBV10-1 with TRBJ2-7, with D possibly being TRBD1 or TRBD2 (5 bases each). There are 12 residues in the CDR3. Trimming took 4 bases from V and 11 from J, leaving 15 bases between them. Germline CDR1 reads WNHNN; CDR2 reads SYGVQD (reference sequence). The CDR3: CASSAGPKVKYF. The DNA for the CDR3 is TGCGCCAGCAGTGCGGGGCCCAAGGTCAAGTACTTC.

The chain couples TRBV18 to TRBJ2-3, with D possibly matching TRBD1 (5 bases). Germline V CDR1 and CDR2: KGHSH, LQKENI. V dropped 3 bases and J dropped 2 bases, with 9 bases sitting between them. The CDR3 is 14 residues long. The CDR3 region has the DNA TGTGCCAGCTCACCGTCAGGGCTCACAGATACGCAGTATTTT. Translation gives CASSPSGLTDTQYF.

The rearrangement links TRBV3-1 to TRBJ1-2; D gene unclear. The CDR3 extends over 13 amino acids. V lost 0 bases, J lost 11 bases, and 13 bases lay in between. Germline V gene lookup returns CDR1 LGHDT and CDR2 YNNKEL (reference sequence). DNA for the CDR3: TGTGCCAGCAGCCAAGAGGGATTCTTGGGTTACACCTTC. It codes for CASSQEGFLGYTF.

This clonotype was seen a handful of times. The rearrangement links TRBV5-1 to TRBJ1-6, with no clear D. V was clipped by 4 bases and J by 7 bases, with 12 bases between them. The CDR3 is 14 residues long. Germline lookup yields CDR1 SGHRS and CDR2 YFSETQ. The CDR3 DNA is TGCGCCAGCAGCCCCCTCGGCAGAAATTCACCCCTCCACTTT. Its translation is CASSPLGRNSPLHF.